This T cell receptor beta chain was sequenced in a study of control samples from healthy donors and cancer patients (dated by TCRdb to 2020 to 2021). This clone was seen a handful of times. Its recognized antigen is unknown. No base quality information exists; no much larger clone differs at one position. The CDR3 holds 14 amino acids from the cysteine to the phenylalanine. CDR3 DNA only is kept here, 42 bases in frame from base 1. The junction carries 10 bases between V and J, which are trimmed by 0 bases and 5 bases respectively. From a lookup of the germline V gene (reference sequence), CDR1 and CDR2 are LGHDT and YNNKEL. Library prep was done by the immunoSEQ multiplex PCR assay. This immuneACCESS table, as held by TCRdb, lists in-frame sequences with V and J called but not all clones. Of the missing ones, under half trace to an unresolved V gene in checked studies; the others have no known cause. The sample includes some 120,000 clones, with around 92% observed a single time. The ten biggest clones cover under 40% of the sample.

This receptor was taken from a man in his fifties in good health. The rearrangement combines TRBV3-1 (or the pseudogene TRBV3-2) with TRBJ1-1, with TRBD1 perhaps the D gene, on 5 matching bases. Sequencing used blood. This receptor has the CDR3 CASSQDLGGTEAFF. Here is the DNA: TGTGCCAGCAGCCAAGATTTGGGGGGTACTGAAGCTTTCTTT.